The clone carrying this TCR beta chain was counted ten times or more. Antigen specificity is unknown. This specimen comes from a study of metastatic and nonmetastatic thyroid tumors. Broader study findings: Significantly greater TCR beta diversity was reportedly found in malignant thyroid tumors than in benign nodules (in blood and tumor).

This CDR3 contains 14 residues. Germline assignment: CDR1 SEHNR and CDR2 FQNEAQ (reference sequence). The junction had 6 bases not matched to a gene; V was cut back by 5 bases and J by 6 bases. TCRdb reassembled clones from the PCR reads with MiXCR. The table lists tens of thousands of clones, 20% to 25% of them singletons. No patient received treatment before thyroid surgery. This sequence joins TRBV7-9 and TRBJ2-2, with 7 bases lining up with TRBD2. Source material: blood. The receptor was isolated from a female donor with papillary thyroid cancer or a benign thyroid nodule (not recorded which). Some clones in this sample may be carry-over from other donors' samples. CDR3 DNA: TGTGCCAGCAGCCCGCCTGGGGGGGCCGGGGAGCTGTTTTTT. Amino acid sequence: CASSPPGGAGELFF.